This T cell receptor (beta chain) was obtained from a study of a mutant IDH1 vaccine in newly diagnosed glioma. V was clipped by 3 bases and J by 5 bases, with 18 bases between them. The CDR3 spans 16 residues. From germline, CDR1 is SGHTA and CDR2 FQGNSA. Sequenced by immunoSEQ multiplex PCR; TCRdb stores in-frame clones only, minus some. Of approximately 60,000 clones in the sample, under 85% were seen once. As for this clone: Its antigen is undetermined.

Time point defined: week 47, end of study. Every vaccination contained 300 ug of the mutant IDH1 20-mer peptide and was paired with topical imiquimod. This chain connects TRBV7-2 to TRBJ2-3; D gene uncertain. The sample consisted of PBMCs, taken from a glioma patient whose treatment included an IDH1 peptide vaccine. This receptor was obtained from a woman between 45 and 60 years old with glioma. Here the CDR3 DNA reads TGTGCCAGCAGCTTCTTGAAGCTCCCTTCCGGAGATACGCAGTATTTT. Translation: CASSFLKLPSGDTQYF.